This TCR beta chain was captured by sequencing in a study of blood T cell repertoires in COVID-19. Study-wide background: COVID-19 samples collected from the United States, Italy and Spain covered acute and convalescent phases. In each case, the material was cDNA or gDNA derived from T cells, B-cell-depleted T cells, or PBMCs.

Sequenced by immunoSEQ multiplex PCR; TCRdb stores in-frame clones only, minus some. The table lists 200,000 to 250,000 clones, about 83% of them singletons. Germline-derived CDR1 and CDR2 are MNHEY and SVGEGT. The CDR3 is made up of 16 amino acids. V was clipped by 6 bases and J by 3 bases, with 20 bases between them. The sample consisted of peripheral blood. The V call is TRBV6-2 or TRBV6-3, the J call TRBJ1-2, with a possible D match to TRBD1 (6 bases). The sequence came from a man aged 60 to 75 who had recovered from COVID-19. The CDR3 loop is CASSTAPGRGDYGYTF. Written as DNA, the CDR3 is TGTGCCAGCAGCACCGCCCCTGGCAGGGGCGACTATGGCTACACCTTC.